This TCR beta chain came from a study of T cells in women clearing cervical HPV infection. As for the study in general: Case blood drawn at lesion detection; control blood after infection cleared.

Trimming cost V 0 bases and J 1 base, with 22 bases left between them. The CDR3 totals 19 residues. CDR1 is SGHRS and CDR2 is YFSETQ in the germline V gene. Assay: immunoSEQ multiplex PCR; the TCRdb copy retains only in-frame clones and omits some. The sample data list roughly 48,000 clones. Of note for this clone: The CDR3 end lies 3 residues beyond the end of the read and is filled in from the germline J gene.

The rearrangement uses TRBV5-1 and TRBJ1-1, with D perhaps TRBD1 (6 bases). The receptor's source is a woman between 18 and 70 years old with a cervical HPV16 infection that either progressed to CIN3+ or cleared (not recorded which). Sequenced sample: blood buffy coat. The CDR3 DNA, read in part, is TGCGCCAGCAGCTTGGCCGGTCTGCGCCCGGGGGGCGGGAACACTGAA. It codes for CASSLAGLRPGGGNTE. The full CDR3 is CASSLAGLRPGGGNTEAFF.